The 13 T cell receptor beta chains in this list originate from one sample, sequenced in a study of T cell responses to AZD1222 COVID-19 vaccine. TCRdb's copy holds only in-frame clones and misses some; the assay was immunoSEQ multiplex PCR. Of approximately 89,000 clones listed, just over 85% are singletons. The input for sequencing was peripheral blood, taken 28 days after the second AZD1222 dose. The source is an adult who received the AZD1222 COVID-19 vaccine.

The chain carries TRBV12-3 or TRBV12-4 and TRBJ2-5; no clear D gene. V gave up 2 bases and J gave up 5 bases, with 9 bases separating them. The CDR3 runs to 13 residues. The CDR3 loop is CASSLMQAETQYF. CDR3 DNA: TGTGCCAGCAGTTTAATGCAGGCGGAGACCCAGTACTTC.

The J gene is TRBJ2-1, the V gene TRBV6-4, with TRBD1 matching 12 bases. Unmatched junction bases numbered 5, after V lost 3 bases and J lost 8 bases. The CDR3 consists of 15 residues. Looked up from germline, CDR1 is MRHNA and CDR2 is SNTAGT. Here the CDR3 DNA reads TGTGCCAGCAGTGATCCCGGGACAGGGGGCGATGAGCAGTTCTTC. This sequence encodes CASSDPGTGGDEQFF.

The chain carries TRBV6-2 or TRBV6-3 and TRBJ2-2, with 7 bases matching TRBD2. Germline CDR1 MNHEY, CDR2 SVGEGT. V shed 5 bases, J shed 5 bases, and the junction held 8 bases outside the gene matches. CDR3 size: 15 residues. Here the CDR3 DNA reads TGTGCCAGCAGTCCCCCCGGGGGGACGACCGGGGAGCTGTTTTTT. This translates into CASSPPGGTTGELFF.

This sequence joins TRBV11-1 and TRBJ2-5; no reliable D call. Germline assignment: CDR1 SGHAT and CDR2 FQDESV (reference sequence). This CDR3 spans 14 amino acids. Trimming cost V 4 bases and J 4 bases, with 13 bases left between them. The DNA of the CDR3 is TGTGCCAGCAGCTCCGTCGGGCAAGTAGAGACCCAGTACTTC. As protein: CASSSVGQVETQYF.

This clone appeared a single time. The chain has TRBV4-1 and TRBJ1-2, with a possible D match to TRBD1 (5 bases). Germline V gives CDR1 MGHRA, CDR2 YSYEKL. Trimming removed 0 bases at V and 7 bases at J, with 12 bases between. This CDR3 is built from 14 residues. The CDR3 spells CASSQDPWGSGYTF. In DNA form, the CDR3 reads TGCGCCAGCAGCCAAGATCCTTGGGGGTCTGGCTACACCTTC.

The V and J genes are TRBV7-3 and TRBJ1-2; D remains unclear. The V end was cut by 2 bases, the J end by 8 bases, with 12 bases between. The CDR3 runs 13 residues. Germline V gene lookup returns CDR1 SGHTA and CDR2 FQGTGA. CDR3 in amino acids: CASSLGPVGGYTF. In DNA form, the CDR3 reads TGTGCCAGCAGCTTAGGACCCGTGGGGGGCTACACCTTC.

The chain links TRBV27 to TRBJ2-6; D is undetermined. Deletions cut 4 bases from V and 2 bases from J, with 0 bases between. Germline V CDR1 and CDR2: MNHEY, SMNVEV (reference sequence). CDR3 length: 12 amino acids. The CDR3 nucleotides read TGTGCCAGCAGTTCTGGGGCCAACGTCCTGACTTTC. This gives the protein CASSSGANVLTF.

The chain recombines TRBV4-1 with TRBJ2-5, with 7 nucleotides matching TRBD2. J lost 5 bases, V lost 1 base, and 13 bases had no gene match. Germline values: CDR1 MGHRA, CDR2 YSYEKL. The CDR3 extends over 17 amino acids. In DNA, the CDR3 is TGCGCCAGCAGCCAAGGAAGGCTAGCGGAGTCGTCGGAGACCCAGTACTTC. Translation: CASSQGRLAESSETQYF.

The V gene is TRBV15, the J gene TRBJ2-7; 7 bases agree with TRBD1. The V and J ends lost 0 bases and 4 bases, in that order; junction bases with no gene match: 6. This CDR3 has 15 residues. Germline values: CDR1 LNHNV, CDR2 YYDKDF (reference sequence). The CDR3 DNA reads as TGTGCCACCAGCAGAGATCCGGGACAGTCTTACGAGCAGTACTTC. Its protein product is CATSRDPGQSYEQYF.

The V and J genes are TRBV7-9 and TRBJ2-1; D ambiguous. The CDR3 loop spans 15 amino acids. The V and J ends lost 1 base and 6 bases respectively, with 13 bases between them. CDR1 is SEHNR, CDR2 FQNEAQ, per germline (reference sequence). The DNA of the CDR3 is TGTGCCAGCAGCTTAGTCGTAGGGCGTTCCAATGAGCAGTTCTTC. This translates into CASSLVVGRSNEQFF. The entire variable domain, with the rest obtained from reference TRBV7-9 and TRBJ2-1, is as follows: DTGVSQNPRHKITKRGQNVTFRCDPISEHNRLYWYRQTLGQGPEFLTYFQNEAQLEKSRLLSDRFSAERPKGSFSTLEIQRTEQGDSAMYLCASSLVVGRSNEQFFGPGTRLTVL.

By sample fraction, this clone is medium-sized. The rearrangement uses TRBV5-1 and TRBJ1-4; 7 positions match TRBD1. The CDR3 is 16 amino acids. Trimming at V came to 0 bases and at J to 3 bases, leaving 5 bases not matched to a gene. The V gene's germline CDR1 is SGHRS and CDR2 YFSETQ. CDR3 sequence reads: CASSLEGTAPNEKLFF. In DNA form, the CDR3 reads TGCGCCAGCAGCTTGGAGGGGACAGCCCCTAATGAAAAACTGTTTTTT.

In this sample, this clone turned up a few times. V usage is TRBV30 and J usage is TRBJ2-7; 7 nucleotides align to TRBD1. The CDR3 is made up of 11 amino acids. The germline V gene encodes CDR1 GTSNPN and CDR2 SVGIG (reference sequence). The V segment lost 8 bases and the J segment 4 bases; nucleotides outside the gene matches: 5. The CDR3 loop is CARGRGYEQYF. The DNA of the CDR3 is TGTGCCCGAGGCAGGGGGTACGAGCAGTACTTC.

This clone was detected once. The V and J genes are TRBV7-2 and TRBJ2-2; TRBD1 is a possible D gene (8 bases). The germline CDR1 and CDR2 sequences are SGHTA and FQGNSA. V lost 1 base, J lost 6 bases, and 12 bases lay in between. The CDR3 contains 15 residues. The CDR3 is CASSLGQGRAGELFF. CDR3 nucleotide sequence: TGTGCCAGCAGCTTAGGACAGGGGAGGGCCGGGGAGCTGTTTTTT. Looking up the rest from reference TRBV7-2 and TRBJ2-2 gives the full variable domain: GAGVSQSPSNKVTEKGKDVELRCDPISGHTALYWYRQSLGQGLEFLIYFQGNSAPDKSGLPSDRFSAERTGGSVSTLTIQRTQQEDSAVYLCASSLGQGRAGELFFGEGSRLTVL.